The TCR beta chain under discussion was sequenced for a study of blood T cells in healthy people across ages. Per the germline V gene, CDR1 is SQVTM and CDR2 is ANQGSEA. The CDR3 covers 14 residues. Germline trimming cut 4 bases from V and 3 bases from J; bases unmatched to any gene: 8. Comments on this clonotype: The antigen remains undetermined.

The draw of peripheral blood yielded approximately 10 milliliters from each donor. General study findings and limits: With naive T cell percentage, TCR beta diversity showed a strong correlation.

It was with a sample-barcoded 5' primer and a J-beta primer mix that a second PCR of roughly 7 to 12 cycles was run. TCRdb reprocessed the 5' RACE reads with MiXCR, giving one entry per CDR3 protein. The sample lists 600,000 to 850,000 distinct CDR3 sequences, 20% to 25% occurring once. These data also formed part of another study, on T cells of mothers and their children. As reported in that work: Three healthy Caucasian mothers and their six children were the donors.

The chain carries TRBV29-1 and TRBJ1-2, with 7 bases aligning to TRBD1. The sequence came from a boy aged 5-17 years in good health. Source material: blood. The CDR3 DNA is TGCAGCGTTGGATTCATCGGGACAGACTATGGCTACACCTTC. Amino acids: CSVGFIGTDYGYTF.